The rows below give T cell receptor beta chains drawn from one sample of a study of control samples from healthy donors and cancer patients. Assay: immunoSEQ multiplex PCR; the TCRdb copy retains only in-frame clones and omits some. The sample records approximately 110,000 clones, 90% to 95% being singletons. Sequencing was done on a sample of blood. Receptor source: a woman under 30 in good health. Both conserved end residues are part of each CDR3. A D gene is named only where the DNA matches it firmly. Clone size, where shown, is once, few, many, or a class for clones that have expanded.

>TRBV4-2|.|.|TRBJ2-6
CASSQSSGANVLTF
TGTGCCAGCAGTCAAAGCTCTGGGGCCAACGTCCTGACTTTC
>TRBV2|.|.|TRBJ1-2
CASRVRTDYGYTF
TGTGCCAGCAGGGTTAGGACGGACTATGGCTACACCTTC
>TRBV5-1|.|.|TRBJ2-2
CASSLVCECVTGELFF
TGCGCCAGCAGCTTGGTTTGCGAATGCGTCACCGGGGAGCTGTTTTTT
>TRBV28|.|.|TRBJ1-2
CASSLLTYGYTF
TGTGCCAGCAGTTTACTTACTTATGGCTACACCTTC
>TRBV12-3/TRBV12-4|.|.|TRBJ2-7
CASSMAYEQYF
TGTGCCAGCAGTATGGCATACGAGCAGTACTTC
>TRBV5-4|.|once|TRBJ2-7
CASSEQGDPYEQYF
TGTGCCAGCAGCGAACAGGGAGATCCCTACGAGCAGTACTTC
>TRBV10-2|TRBD2|.|TRBJ2-3
CASSEVAGGLTDTQYF
TGCGCCAGCAGTGAAGTAGCGGGGGGGCTCACAGATACGCAGTATTTT
>TRBV10-1|.|few|TRBJ1-6
CASGPSFTPLHF
TGCGCCAGCGGACCAAGCTTTACACCCCTCCACTTT
>TRBV14|TRBD1|.|TRBJ2-2
CASSQGTGMNTGELFF
TGTGCCAGCAGCCAGGGGACAGGGATGAACACCGGGGAGCTGTTTTTT
>TRBV7-8|.|.|TRBJ2-3
CASSLAGRLSSTDTQYF
TGTGCCAGCAGCTTAGCGGGGAGGCTTTCTAGCACAGATACGCAGTATTTT
>TRBV19|.|.|TRBJ1-5
CASSIDSFARGQPQHF
TGTGCCAGTAGTATAGACTCCTTCGCCCGGGGTCAGCCCCAGCATTTT
>TRBV3-1/TRBV3-2|TRBD1|once|TRBJ2-5
CASSPILDRDETQYF
TGTGCCAGCAGCCCCATATTAGACAGGGACGAGACCCAGTACTTC
>TRBV10-1|.|.|TRBJ1-1
CASSAYSSPEAFF
TGCGCCAGCAGTGCTTACAGCTCCCCTGAAGCTTTCTTT
>TRBV11-2|TRBD1|.|TRBJ2-1
CASSLGTGSYNEQFF
TGTGCCAGCAGCTTAGGGACAGGTTCCTACAATGAGCAGTTCTTC
>TRBV28|.|.|TRBJ1-5
CASQSLNLMQPQHF
TGTGCCAGTCAGAGTTTGAACCTGATGCAGCCCCAGCATTTT
>TRBV4-3|TRBD2|.|TRBJ2-5
CASSQDGTSLYF
TGCGCCAGCAGCCAAGACGGGACTAGTCTATACTTC
>TRBV19|TRBD1|.|TRBJ1-4
CASSKGQGRSNEKLFF
TGTGCCAGTAGTAAGGGACAGGGGAGGTCTAATGAAAAACTGTTTTTT
>TRBV3-1/TRBV3-2|.|.|TRBJ2-7
CASSPSPAPYYEQYF
TGTGCCAGCAGCCCTTCCCCAGCCCCCTACTACGAGCAGTACTTC
>TRBV5-1|TRBD2|once|TRBJ2-5
CASSLGGGPGLDQETQYF
TGCGCCAGCAGCTTGGGAGGAGGCCCGGGACTAGACCAAGAGACCCAGTACTTC
>TRBV6-2/TRBV6-3|TRBD1|.|TRBJ1-2
CASSYGGQLYGYTF
TGTGCCAGCAGTTATGGGGGACAGCTCTATGGCTACACCTTC
>TRBV11-2|.|.|TRBJ2-1
CASSYTTSNEQFF
TGTGCCAGCAGTTACACCACTAGCAATGAGCAGTTCTTC
>TRBV6-5|.|.|TRBJ2-2
CASSPFGPHAGELFF
TGTGCCAGCAGTCCCTTTGGACCTCACGCCGGGGAGCTGTTTTTT
>TRBV5-1|TRBD2|.|TRBJ2-7
CASSPMGAGGYEQYF
TGCGCCAGCAGCCCCATGGGTGCGGGAGGATACGAGCAGTACTTC
>TRBV4-3|.|.|TRBJ1-2
CASSQGHGTPVDYGYTF
TGCGCCAGCAGCCAAGGGCACGGGACACCAGTCGACTATGGCTACACCTTC
>TRBV19|.|once|TRBJ2-7
CASSSTGQSREQYF
TGTGCCAGTAGTTCCACCGGGCAGAGTCGCGAGCAGTACTTC
>TRBV27|TRBD2|once|TRBJ2-3
CASSFIAGGAGDTQYF
TGTGCCAGCAGTTTTATCGCCGGGGGGGCCGGAGATACGCAGTATTTT
>TRBV2|.|.|TRBJ1-5
CASGRLGAQHF
TGTGCCAGCGGGAGGCTGGGGGCCCAGCATTTT
>TRBV7-3|TRBD1|.|TRBJ2-5
CASSLGTARQETQYF
TGTGCCAGCAGCCTCGGGACAGCCCGCCAAGAGACCCAGTACTTC
>TRBV18|.|.|TRBJ2-5
CASSPELQETQYF
TGTGCCAGCTCACCGGAGCTCCAAGAGACCCAGTACTTC
>TRBV19|.|.|TRBJ1-5
CASSPILGRWNQPQHF
TGTGCCAGTAGCCCGATTTTGGGGCGCTGGAATCAGCCCCAGCATTTT
>TRBV13|.|.|TRBJ1-2
CASSFLGGGFDYGYTF
TGTGCCAGCAGCTTTTTGGGGGGCGGATTTGACTATGGCTACACCTTC
>TRBV7-9|TRBD2|.|TRBJ2-1
CASSGLAGGRNEQFF
TGTGCCAGCAGCGGACTAGCGGGAGGGAGAAATGAGCAGTTCTTC
>TRBV24-1|.|medium-sized|TRBJ2-2
CATSDGRNTGELFF
TGTGCCACCAGTGATGGCAGGAACACCGGGGAGCTGTTTTTT
>TRBV4-3|.|.|TRBJ2-3
CASSEGRGSPTDTQYF
TGCGCCAGCAGCGAGGGGCGGGGATCCCCCACAGATACGCAGTATTTT
>TRBV10-3|TRBD1|.|TRBJ2-7
CAISEPGQGHRYEQYF
TGTGCCATCAGTGAGCCGGGACAGGGGCATCGTTACGAGCAGTACTTC
>TRBV7-2|TRBD2|.|TRBJ2-7
CASVAGGRYEQYF
TGTGCCAGCGTAGCGGGGGGCCGCTACGAGCAGTACTTC
>TRBV6-2/TRBV6-3|TRBD2|.|TRBJ2-3
CASSYSAASGDTQYF
TGTGCCAGCAGTTACTCTGCGGCTAGCGGAGATACGCAGTATTTT
>TRBV10-3|TRBD1|.|TRBJ1-2
CAISGTGDGIGGYTF
TGTGCCATCAGCGGGACAGGGGATGGTATAGGGGGCTACACCTTC
>TRBV4-3|.|.|TRBJ1-2
CASSQDSTGLYYGYTF
TGCGCCAGCAGCCAAGATAGTACAGGGCTGTACTATGGCTACACCTTC
>TRBV28|.|many|TRBJ1-1
CASRLGREAFF
TGTGCCAGCAGATTGGGCCGTGAAGCTTTCTTT
>TRBV5-1|TRBD1|.|TRBJ1-3
CASSLAGQNINTIYF
TGCGCCAGCAGCCTGGCGGGACAGAACATCAACACCATATATTTT
>TRBV4-3|.|.|TRBJ1-1
CASSQEQGWDTEAFF
TGCGCCAGCAGCCAAGAACAGGGATGGGACACTGAAGCTTTCTTT
>TRBV28|TRBD1|.|TRBJ2-7
CASSFADRGLKQYF
TGTGCCAGCAGTTTCGCGGACAGGGGCTTGAAGCAGTACTTC
>TRBV4-3|.|.|TRBJ1-2
CASSQDHDLRGYTF
TGCGCCAGCAGCCAAGATCATGATTTACGGGGCTACACCTTC
>TRBV18|.|.|TRBJ2-7
CASSPEGYYEQYF
TGTGCCAGCTCACCAGAGGGGTACTACGAGCAGTACTTC
>TRBV5-6|.|.|TRBJ1-1
CASSLGFGGGRKNTEAFF
TGTGCCAGCAGCTTGGGTTTTGGCGGGGGGCGTAAGAACACTGAAGCTTTCTTT
>TRBV2|.|.|TRBJ2-5
CASSEWINQETQYF
TGTGCCAGCAGTGAATGGATAAACCAAGAGACCCAGTACTTC
>TRBV28|TRBD1|.|TRBJ2-1
CASTIPGQGINEQFF
TGTGCCAGCACAATCCCGGGACAGGGGATTAATGAGCAGTTCTTC
>TRBV6-2/TRBV6-3|.|.|TRBJ2-3
CASSRSGQSHTQYF
TGTGCCAGCAGTCGGAGCGGTCAATCCCATACGCAGTATTTT
>TRBV5-4|TRBD2|.|TRBJ2-2
CASSSAQRGLPGELFF
TGTGCCAGCAGCTCGGCCCAGCGGGGACTCCCTGGGGAGCTGTTTTTT
>TRBV28|.|.|TRBJ2-5
CASSLRTQETQYF
TGTGCCAGCAGTTTACGAACCCAAGAGACCCAGTACTTC
>TRBV18|.|.|TRBJ2-4
CASPPGTEIAKNIQYF
TGTGCCAGCCCCCCCGGGACCGAGATAGCCAAAAACATTCAGTACTTC
>TRBV2|TRBD1|.|TRBJ1-5
CASSGTGGNQPQHF
TGTGCCAGCAGTGGGACAGGGGGGAATCAGCCCCAGCATTTT
>TRBV30|.|.|TRBJ1-2
CAWTRSANYGYTF
TGTGCCTGGACACGAAGCGCGAACTATGGCTACACCTTC